This T cell receptor (beta chain) was identified during a study of post-analysis software for immune sequencing data. Whole-study results and caveats: Under the F measure, samples that were prepared in one batch clustered strongly together.

Built from TCR beta cDNA, the libraries had unique molecular identifiers in them. TCRdb used MiXCR to reprocess the PCR reads, holding one entry per CDR3 protein. The sample yields 750,000 to 900,000 distinct CDR3 sequences, 46% seen once. Regarding this clonotype: The antigen is undetermined.

The TCR was taken from a girl under 18 with multiple sclerosis. Sequenced input: blood.

The chain's CDR3 is CASSLVPTSGGSYNEQFF. CDR3 sequence (DNA): TGCGCCAGCAGCTTGGTCCCTACTAGCGGAGGCTCCTACAATGAGCAGTTCTTC. The genes are TRBV5-1 and TRBJ2-1; 8 bases line up with TRBD2. Germline assignment: CDR1 SGHRS and CDR2 YFSETQ. With V trimmed by 0 bases and J by 0 bases, 8 bases remained unmatched. The CDR3 contains 18 residues.